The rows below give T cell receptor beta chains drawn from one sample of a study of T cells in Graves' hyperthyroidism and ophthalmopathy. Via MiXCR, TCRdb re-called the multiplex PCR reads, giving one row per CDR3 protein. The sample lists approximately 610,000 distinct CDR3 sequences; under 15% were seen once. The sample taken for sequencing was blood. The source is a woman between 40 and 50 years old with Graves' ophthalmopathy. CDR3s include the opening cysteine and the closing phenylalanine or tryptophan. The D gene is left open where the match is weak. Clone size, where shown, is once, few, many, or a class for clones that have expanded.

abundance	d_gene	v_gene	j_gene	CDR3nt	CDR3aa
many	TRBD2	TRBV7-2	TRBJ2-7	TGTGCCAGCAGCACTGCGGGGGGGTTGGCCTACGAGCAGTACTTC	CASSTAGGLAYEQYF
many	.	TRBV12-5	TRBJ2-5	TGTGCTAGTAGGCGGACTGGGAACCAAGAGACCCAGTACTTC	CASRRTGNQETQYF
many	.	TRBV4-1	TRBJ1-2	TGCGCCAGCAGCCCTCAGGACTCCTATGGCTACACCTTC	CASSPQDSYGYTF
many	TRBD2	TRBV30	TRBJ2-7	TGTGCCTGGAGTGGGGGACTAGCGGGGACCTACGAGCAGTACTTC	CAWSGGLAGTYEQYF
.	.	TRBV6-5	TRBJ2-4	TGTGCCAGCAGTTTCGGTAGGGGGGGCAGCTTGTCCAAAAACATTCAGTACTTC	CASSFGRGGSLSKNIQYF
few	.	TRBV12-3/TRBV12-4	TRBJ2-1	TGTGCCAGCAGTTTAGATAGCGTTAGAAATGAGCAGTTCTTC	CASSLDSVRNEQFF
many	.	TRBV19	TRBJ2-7	TGTGCCAGTAGTATAGCTGGACGCCTCAACGAGCAGTACTTC	CASSIAGRLNEQYF
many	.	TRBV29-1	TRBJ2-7	TGCAGCGTTGAAGATCCGTCGCGGAATCGGCGACTCGCCTTC	CSVEDPSRNRRLAF
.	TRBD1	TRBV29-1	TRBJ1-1	TGCAGCGGGAGACAGGGGACGGGGGGGTACACTGAAGCTTTCTTT	CSGRQGTGGYTEAFF
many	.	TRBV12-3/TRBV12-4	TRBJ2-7	TGTGCCAGCAGTTTTGTCAGCTACGAGCAGTACTTC	CASSFVSYEQYF
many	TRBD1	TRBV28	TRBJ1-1	TGTGCCAGCCGGACAGGGACAATTAACACTGAAGCTTTCTTT	CASRTGTINTEAFF
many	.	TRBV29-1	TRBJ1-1	TGCAGCGGGGGACGGCCAGACACTGAAGCTTTCTTT	CSGGRPDTEAFF
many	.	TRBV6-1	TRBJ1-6	TGTGCCAGCAGTGGAGACACCGGCAAACCCCTCCACTTT	CASSGDTGKPLHF
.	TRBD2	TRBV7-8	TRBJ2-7	TGTGCCAGCAGCTTATCTGGCGGGAGTGGCTCCTACGAGCAGTACTTC	CASSLSGGSGSYEQYF
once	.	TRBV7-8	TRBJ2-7	TGTGCCAGCAGCGGCCGATGGGGGATGGAATACGAGCAGTACTTC	CASSGRWGMEYEQYF
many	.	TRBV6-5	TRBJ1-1	TGTGCCAGCAGTTACGAGGGTCTAAACACTGAAGCTTTCTTT	CASSYEGLNTEAFF
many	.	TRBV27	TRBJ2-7	TGTGCCAGCAGTTACGGAATAGGGTCGAGGTACGAGCAGTACTTC	CASSYGIGSRYEQYF
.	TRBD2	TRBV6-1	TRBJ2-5	TGTGCCAGCAGTGCTATAATACTAGCGGGAGAGACCCAGTACTTC	CASSAIILAGETQYF
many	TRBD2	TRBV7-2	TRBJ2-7	TGTGCCAGCAGCTTAAGTGCGGGGGCCTACGAGCAGTACTTC	CASSLSAGAYEQYF
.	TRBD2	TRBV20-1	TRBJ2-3	TGCAGTGGGACTAGCGGGATAGGAGATACGCAGTATTTT	CSGTSGIGDTQYF
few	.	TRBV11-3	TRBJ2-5	TGTGCCCCCTGGCGTCCCGCGGAGACCCAGTACTTC	CAPWRPAETQYF
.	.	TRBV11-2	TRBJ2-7	TGTGCCAGCAGCTCAGAGGGAGGGGGCAGTTACGAGCAGTACTTC	CASSSEGGGSYEQYF
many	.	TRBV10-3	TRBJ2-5	TGTGCCATCAGTGAGCAATCGGTAGAGACCCAGTACTTC	CAISEQSVETQYF
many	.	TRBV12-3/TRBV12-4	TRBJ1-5	TGTGCCAGCAGCGGACAGCAAGATCAGCCCCAGCATTTT	CASSGQQDQPQHF
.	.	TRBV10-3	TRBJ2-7	TGTGCCACCCGGAGGACAGACTCCTTCTCCTACGAGCAGTACTTC	CATRRTDSFSYEQYF
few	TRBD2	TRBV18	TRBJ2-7	TGTGCCAGCTCACCAGGGTTCGAGCGGGAGAGAACCTACGAGCAGTACTTC	CASSPGFERERTYEQYF
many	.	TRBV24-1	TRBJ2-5	TGTGCCACCAGTGATTCGGCGGGACTCCTGGAAGAGACCCAGTACTTC	CATSDSAGLLEETQYF
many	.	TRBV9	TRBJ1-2	TGTGCCAGCAGCGCCGGGACGGACCACTATGGCTACACCTTC	CASSAGTDHYGYTF
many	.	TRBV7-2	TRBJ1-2	TGTGCCACCGCCCTAAGTGGAGATGCCGGCTACACCTTC	CATALSGDAGYTF
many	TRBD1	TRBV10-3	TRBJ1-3	TGTGCCATCAGTGAACAGGGGTCTGGAAACACCATATATTTT	CAISEQGSGNTIYF
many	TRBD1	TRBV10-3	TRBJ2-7	TGTGCCATCAGCCAGGAGGGACAGGGGCAGGACGAGCAGTACTTC	CAISQEGQGQDEQYF